The text below deals with one TCR beta chain. Only in-frame clones appear in the TCRdb table, and some are missing; sequencing was by immunoSEQ multiplex PCR. The sample yields 50,000 to 65,000 clones, about 83% seen once. After removal of 8 bases from V and 4 bases from J, the junction contained 5 bases not matched to a gene. The CDR3 covers 13 residues. Germline assignment: CDR1 SEHNR and CDR2 FQNEAQ (reference sequence). This entry comes from a study of OX40 agonist ivuxolimab in advanced cancers. Patients with autoimmune history or systemic immunosuppression were excluded. The sample in question was CD4+ or CD8+ T cells sorted from blood, obtained in a trial of the OX40 agonist ivuxolimab. The chain carries TRBV7-9 and TRBJ2-7; 10 bases are a match to TRBD2. The receptor's source is an adult with an advanced solid tumor such as melanoma, head and neck, liver or kidney cancer. This chain's CDR3 is CASGLAENYEQYF. The CDR3 coding sequence is TGTGCCAGCGGACTAGCGGAAAATTACGAGCAGTACTTC.